This T cell receptor beta chain is drawn from a study of response to subunit inactivated influenza vaccine. Germline CDR1 MNHEY, CDR2 SMNVEV (reference sequence). The CDR3 runs 16 residues. V was clipped by 2 bases and J by 2 bases, with 12 bases between them. TCRdb re-analysed the RT-PCR reads in MiXCR, keeping a single row per CDR3 protein. The data contain about 800,000 distinct CDR3 sequences, less than 25% of them singletons. This clonotype has at least ten counts. The rearrangement links TRBV27 to TRBJ2-2; D gene uncertain. The origin of this receptor is a man aged 50-59 years who received an inactivated influenza vaccine. Material: PBMCs from blood, obtained about 5 days after vaccination. CDR3 region: CASSLSLRPNTGELFF. For the CDR3, the DNA is TGTGCCAGCAGTTTAAGTCTCCGGCCTAACACCGGGGAGCTGTTTTTT.